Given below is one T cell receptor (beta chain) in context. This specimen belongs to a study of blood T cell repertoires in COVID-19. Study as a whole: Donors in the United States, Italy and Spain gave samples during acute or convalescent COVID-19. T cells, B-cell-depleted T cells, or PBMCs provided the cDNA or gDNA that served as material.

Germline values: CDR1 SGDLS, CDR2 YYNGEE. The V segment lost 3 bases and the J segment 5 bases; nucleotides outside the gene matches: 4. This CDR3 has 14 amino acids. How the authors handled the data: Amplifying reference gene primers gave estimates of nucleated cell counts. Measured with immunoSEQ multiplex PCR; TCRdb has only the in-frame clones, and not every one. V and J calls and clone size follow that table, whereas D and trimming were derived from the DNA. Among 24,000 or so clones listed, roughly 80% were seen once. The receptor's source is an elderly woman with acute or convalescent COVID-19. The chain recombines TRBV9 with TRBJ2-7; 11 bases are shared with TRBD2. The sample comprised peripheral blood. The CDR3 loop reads CASSALAGADEQYF. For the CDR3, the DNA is TGTGCCAGCAGCGCACTAGCGGGAGCTGACGAGCAGTACTTC.